This T cell receptor beta chain originates from a study of OX40 agonist ivuxolimab in advanced cancers. Context from the whole study: Ivuxolimab was a fully human IgG2 agonistic monoclonal antibody targeting the costimulatory receptor OX40 (CD134). Intravenous ivuxolimab was administered to patients every 2 weeks at six dose levels: 0.01, 0.1, 0.3, 1.5, 3 and 10 mg/kg. Of the approximately 53 patients in dose escalation, some 20 had hepatocellular carcinoma, around 15 had melanoma, 9 had renal cell carcinoma and 9 had head and neck cancer. The dose-escalation cohort was about 83% male with a mean age of roughly 62 years, ranging from roughly 23 to 90. Patients were allowed to have had prior anti-PD-1, anti-PD-L1 or anti-CTLA-4 therapy, and roughly 40% of the dose-escalation patients had previously received checkpoint inhibitors. Three dose-escalation patients achieved partial responses, one with hepatocellular carcinoma and two with cutaneous melanoma. Peripheral TCRbeta sequencing aimed to test whether ivuxolimab altered TCR sequence diversity and caused clonal T-cell expansion. The paper reports the monotherapy dose-escalation portion (N of about 50 patients) of the phase I ivuxolimab trial.

Genomic DNA was extracted from sorted cells for sequencing of the TCRbeta CDR3 region. TCRbeta CDR3 regions were sequenced using the immunoSEQ Assay. Not all clones reach the TCRdb copy of this immuneACCESS table, which keeps in-frame sequences only. Checked studies attribute under half of the gap to unresolved V genes and leave the rest unexplained. For this sample there are around 62,000 clones; roughly 88% appear just once. In total, the top ten clones hold under 2% of the sample. As to this clone: Its antigen target is currently unknown. No much larger clone is present one base from it, and per-base qualities are unavailable.

The trial excluded patients who had a history of autoimmune disease or who were on systemic immunosuppression. Peripheral blood for TCR sequencing was drawn from every dose cohort at baseline, at cycle 4 day 1 and at cycle 7 day 1. Samples were obtained from an open-label, multicenter, first-in-human phase I dose-escalation trial of ivuxolimab. Adults with locally advanced or metastatic melanoma, renal cell, hepatocellular, or head and neck squamous cell carcinoma were enrolled in the trial. CD4+ and CD8+ T cells were sorted separately from peripheral blood before TCR sequencing. General study outcomes and caveats: The antigen specificity of the peripheral T cells that underwent clonal expansion was not determined. At doses of 0.1 to 3.0 mg/kg, clonal expansion of both CD4+ and CD8+ blood T cells was observed from baseline to week 6. On average, CD8+ T cells showed more expanded clones than CD4+ T cells after ivuxolimab. In partial responders in the 0.1-3.0 mg/kg groups, normalized peripheral clonal expansion was found to be among the lowest, especially among CD8+ T cells. Low levels of normalized T-cell clonal expansion were also seen in some patients who did not respond.

V was cut back by 1 base and J by 6 bases, leaving a gap of 6 bases between them. From the cysteine up to the phenylalanine, the CDR3 has a length of 12 residues. This entry keeps only the CDR3 DNA: 36 bases, framed from base 1. The CDR1 and CDR2 encoded by the germline V gene (reference sequence) are SEHNR and FQNEAQ. The chain is assembled from TRBV7-9 and TRBJ2-5, with the D gene call left open. The TCR was taken from an adult with an advanced solid tumor such as melanoma, head and neck, liver or kidney cancer. The sequenced sample was CD4+ or CD8+ T cells sorted from blood, obtained in a trial of the OX40 agonist ivuxolimab. The DNA is as follows: TGTGCCAGCAGCTTAGTCGGGCAGACCCAGTACTTC. Its translation reads: CASSLVGQTQYF.